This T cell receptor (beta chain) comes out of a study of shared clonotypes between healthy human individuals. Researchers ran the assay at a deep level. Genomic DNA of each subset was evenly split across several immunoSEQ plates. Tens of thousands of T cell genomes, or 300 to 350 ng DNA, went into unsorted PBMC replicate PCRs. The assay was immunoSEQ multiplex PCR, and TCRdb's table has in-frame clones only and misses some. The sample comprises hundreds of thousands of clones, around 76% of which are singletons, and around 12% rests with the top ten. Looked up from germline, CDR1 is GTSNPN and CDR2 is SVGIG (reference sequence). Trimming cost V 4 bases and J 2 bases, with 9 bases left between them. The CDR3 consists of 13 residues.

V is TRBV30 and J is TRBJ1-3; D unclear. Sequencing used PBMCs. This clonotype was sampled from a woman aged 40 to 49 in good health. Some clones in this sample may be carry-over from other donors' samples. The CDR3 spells CAWTLNPGNTIYF. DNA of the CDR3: TGTGCCTGGACACTGAATCCTGGAAACACCATATATTTT.